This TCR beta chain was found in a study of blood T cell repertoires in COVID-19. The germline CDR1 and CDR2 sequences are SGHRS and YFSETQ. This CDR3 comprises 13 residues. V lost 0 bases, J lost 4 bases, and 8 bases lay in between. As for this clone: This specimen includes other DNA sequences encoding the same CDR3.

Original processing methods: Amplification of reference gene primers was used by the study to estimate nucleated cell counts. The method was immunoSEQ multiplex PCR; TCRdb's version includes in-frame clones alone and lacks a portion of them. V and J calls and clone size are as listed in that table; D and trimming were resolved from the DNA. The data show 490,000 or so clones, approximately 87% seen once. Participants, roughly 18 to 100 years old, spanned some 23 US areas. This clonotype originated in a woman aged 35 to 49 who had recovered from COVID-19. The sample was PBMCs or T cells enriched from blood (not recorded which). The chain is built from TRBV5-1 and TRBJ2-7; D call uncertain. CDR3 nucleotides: TGCGCCAGCAGCTTGGAGGCAGGTTACGAGCAGTACTTC. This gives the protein CASSLEAGYEQYF.